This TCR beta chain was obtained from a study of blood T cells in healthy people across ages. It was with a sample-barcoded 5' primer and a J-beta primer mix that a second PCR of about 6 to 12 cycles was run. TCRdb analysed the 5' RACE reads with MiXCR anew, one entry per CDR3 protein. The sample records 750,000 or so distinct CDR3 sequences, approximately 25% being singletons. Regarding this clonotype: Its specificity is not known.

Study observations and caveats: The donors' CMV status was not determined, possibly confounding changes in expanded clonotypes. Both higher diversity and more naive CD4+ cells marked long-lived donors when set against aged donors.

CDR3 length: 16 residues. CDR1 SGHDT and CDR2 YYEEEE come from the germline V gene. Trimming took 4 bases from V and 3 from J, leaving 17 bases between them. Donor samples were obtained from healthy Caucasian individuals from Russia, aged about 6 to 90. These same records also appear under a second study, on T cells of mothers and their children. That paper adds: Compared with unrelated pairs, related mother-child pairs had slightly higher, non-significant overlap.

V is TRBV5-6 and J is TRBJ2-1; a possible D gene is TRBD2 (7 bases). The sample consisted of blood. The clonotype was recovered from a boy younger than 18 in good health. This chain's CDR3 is CASSSYGGPIYNEQFF. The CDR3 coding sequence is TGTGCCAGCAGCAGTTACGGGGGGCCGATCTACAATGAGCAGTTCTTC.